The 32 T cell receptor beta chains reported below all come from one sample, sequenced in a study of CD8+ T cells in alopecia areata. Treatment given: oral pan-JAK inhibitor, 5-10 mg twice daily. Investigators isolated RNA and reverse transcribed it into cDNA to act as the sequencing template. Profiled with immunoSEQ multiplex PCR; TCRdb holds only in-frame clones, not every one. Here the sample spans some 180,000 clones, about 55% being singletons. Specimen: CD8+ T cells sorted from blood, collected at week 24, from a patient treated with tofacitinib. All receptors derive from a human donor with alopecia areata.

This chain uses TRBV27 with TRBJ1-2; D call uncertain. The ends were cut back, 1 base at V and 2 bases at J, with 5 bases in the middle. CDR3 length: 13 amino acids. Germline-derived CDR1 and CDR2 are MNHEY and SMNVEV (reference sequence). CDR3 bases: TGTGCCAGCAGTTTATATGTCAACTATGGCTACACCTTC. It encodes CASSLYVNYGYTF.

The chain couples TRBV19 to TRBJ2-7; a possible D gene is TRBD2 (6 bases). This CDR3 spans 11 amino acids. Trimming cost V 6 bases and J 3 bases, with 6 bases left between them. Germline CDR1 is LNHDA and CDR2 is SQIVND (reference sequence). CDR3 in amino acids: CASRGGYEQYF. For the CDR3, the DNA is TGTGCCAGTAGGGGGGGCTACGAGCAGTACTTC.

The V gene is TRBV29-1, the J gene TRBJ1-2, with unresolved D. Deletions cut 6 bases from V and 4 bases from J, with 6 bases between. Germline V CDR1 and CDR2: SQVTM, ANQGSEA. The CDR3 runs to 10 residues. CDR3 nucleotides: TGCAGCGTCGGACGCTATGGCTACACCTTC. Its protein is CSVGRYGYTF.

The chain uses TRBV4-3 and TRBJ2-3; 8 bases agree with TRBD2. The CDR3 loop spans 17 amino acids. Germline assignment: CDR1 LGHNA and CDR2 YSLEER. Trimming removed 0 bases from V and 3 bases from J; junction bases left unmatched: 8. The CDR3 DNA reads TGCGCCAGCAGCCAAGATCGAAGCGGGGGATCAACAGATACGCAGTATTTT. It is translated as CASSQDRSGGSTDTQYF.

This clone was detected only a few times. The gene calls are TRBV29-1 and TRBJ2-6; 7 bases fit TRBD1. CDR1 is SQVTM and CDR2 is ANQGSEA in the germline V gene. This CDR3 region has 17 residues. Trimming at V came to 1 base and at J to 0 bases, leaving 6 bases not matched to a gene. CDR3 coding DNA: TGCAGCGTTGAAGCAACTCGGGACAGCTCTGGGGCCAACGTCCTGACTTTC. Translating it yields CSVEATRDSSGANVLTF.

This clone was observed a handful of times. The chain couples TRBV29-1 to TRBJ1-2; 7 bases match TRBD1. This CDR3 region has 13 residues. The germline V gene has CDR1 SQVTM and CDR2 ANQGSEA. V lost 6 bases, J lost 4 bases, and 8 bases stayed unmatched. CDR3 nucleotide sequence: TGCAGCGTCCCTGACAGGGAGGGCTATGGCTACACCTTC. Amino acids: CSVPDREGYGYTF. Combining the CDR3 with reference TRBV29-1 and TRBJ1-2 gives the whole variable domain SAVISQKPSRDICQRGTSLTIQCQVDSQVTMMFWYRQQPGQSLTLIATANQGSEATYESGFVIDKFPISRPNLTFSTLTVSNMSPEDSSIYLCSVPDREGYGYTFGSGTRLTVV.

About this clone itself: This CDR3 is also generated by other DNA sequences in the sample. The rearrangement uses TRBV29-1 and TRBJ2-1, with D unclear. Germline V gives CDR1 SQVTM, CDR2 ANQGSEA. This CDR3 is 10 amino acids long. V lost 1 base to trimming and J lost 7 bases, with 2 bases between them. CDR3: CSVEGNEQFF. CDR3 nucleotide sequence: TGCAGCGTTGAAGGAAATGAGCAGTTCTTC.

There are a few counts of this clone. Written as DNA, the CDR3 is TGTGCCACCAGCAGAGAAGATTTGGGATTGGACAGGGTGGAAGGCTACACCTTC. This translates into CATSREDLGLDRVEGYTF. The V gene is TRBV15, the J gene TRBJ1-2; TRBD1 aligns across 8 bases. CDR3 length: 18 amino acids. V trimming: 0 bases; J trimming: 8 bases; junction bases outside the gene matches: 17. Germline CDR1 LNHNV, CDR2 YYDKDF (reference sequence).

The rearrangement uses TRBV27 and TRBJ2-7; D uncertain. The germline V gene has CDR1 MNHEY and CDR2 SMNVEV (reference sequence). V lost 5 bases and J lost 1, with 18 bases in between. This CDR3 has 16 amino acids. The CDR3 sequence is CASSPSLEVVSYEQYF. CDR3 coding DNA: TGTGCCAGCAGTCCCTCACTCGAGGTAGTGTCCTACGAGCAGTACTTC.

This clone was seen a handful of times. V gene TRBV9 combines with J gene TRBJ2-6; D is undetermined. The CDR3 contains 16 residues. CDR1 and CDR2 from the germline V gene are SGDLS and YYNGEE. Trimming left V 0 bases short and J 1 base short, with 8 bases between. CDR3 nucleotides: TGTGCCAGCAGCGTAGTTGCGAGTTCTGGGGCCAACGTCCTGACTTTC. Protein product: CASSVVASSGANVLTF.

As DNA, the CDR3 is TGTGCCAGCAGCTCGCCGGGTACAGGGTCATCGGCACCCCTCCACTTT. It yields the protein CASSSPGTGSSAPLHF. The chain combines TRBV5-6 with TRBJ1-6, with TRBD1 as a possible D gene (6 bases). The V end was cut by 3 bases, the J end by 11 bases, with 21 bases between. This CDR3 has 16 amino acids. The germline V gene has CDR1 SGHDT and CDR2 YYEEEE.

This rearrangement joins TRBV27 to TRBJ2-1; 15 bases align to TRBD2. With V trimmed by 5 bases and J by 1 base, 3 bases remained unmatched. This CDR3 is built from 17 residues. Germline CDR1 is MNHEY and CDR2 is SMNVEV (reference sequence). The CDR3 sequence: CASSPGTSGGSYNEQFF. The CDR3 region has the DNA TGTGCCAGCAGTCCCGGGACTAGCGGGGGGTCCTACAATGAGCAGTTCTTC.

This rearrangement joins TRBV5-1 to TRBJ1-1; no definite D call. The CDR3 contains 14 residues. Looked up from germline, CDR1 is SGHRS and CDR2 is YFSETQ. V gave up 4 bases and J gave up 3 bases, with 13 bases separating them. In DNA form, the CDR3 reads TGCGCCAGCAGCCAGAGAGGGCGCGACACTGAAGCTTTCTTT. Translation: CASSQRGRDTEAFF.

This chain connects TRBV5-6 to TRBJ1-6; tentatively, D is TRBD1 (5 bases). The germline CDR1 and CDR2 sequences are SGHDT and YYEEEE. This CDR3 has 15 residues. The V and J ends lost 6 bases and 5 bases respectively, with 15 bases between them. The CDR3 loop is CASNKLRENNSPLHF. The CDR3 bases are TGTGCCAGCAACAAACTCAGGGAAAATAATTCACCCCTCCACTTT.

V usage is TRBV7-2 and J usage is TRBJ2-7; the match to TRBD2 covers 10 bases. Trimming cost V 6 bases and J 0 bases; bases outside gene matches: 5. The CDR3 consists of 15 residues. The V gene's germline CDR1 is SGHTA and CDR2 FQGNSA. The CDR3: CASSEIAGGSYEQYF. The CDR3 coding sequence is TGTGCCAGCAGTGAGATAGCGGGGGGCTCCTACGAGCAGTACTTC.

CDR3 nucleotide sequence: TGCGCCAGCAGCGGCAGCGGGGGGACCTACGAGCAGTACTTC. Translation: CASSGSGGTYEQYF. This chain joins TRBV5-1 and TRBJ2-7; 9 positions match TRBD2. Germline V lookup: CDR1 SGHRS, CDR2 YFSETQ. Trimming took 4 bases from V and 2 from J; bases not matched to a gene: 4. The CDR3 contains 14 residues.

The chain is built from TRBV5-6 and TRBJ1-5; a weak D match, TRBD1 (6 bases). The V and J ends lost 3 bases and 11 bases respectively, with 18 bases between them. Germline assignment: CDR1 SGHDT and CDR2 YYEEEE. The CDR3 has 14 residues. Here the CDR3 reads CASSSRDTLTSQHF. The CDR3 DNA reads TGTGCCAGCAGCTCCCGGGACACCCTAACGTCCCAGCATTTT.

The rearrangement joins TRBV30 to TRBJ2-3; 9 nucleotides agree with TRBD2. V lost 3 bases to trimming and J lost 0 bases; unmatched junction nucleotides: 7. CDR3 length equals 16 residues. Germline loops: CDR1 GTSNPN, CDR2 SVGIG (reference sequence). The CDR3 sequence is CAWRSGGNPSTDTQYF. The CDR3 nucleotides are TGTGCCTGGAGAAGCGGGGGGAACCCTAGCACAGATACGCAGTATTTT. Using reference TRBV30 and TRBJ2-3 for the parts outside the CDR3, the full variable domain is SQTIHQWPATLVQPVGSPLSLECTVEGTSNPNLYWYRQAAGRGLQLLFYSVGIGQISSEVPQNLSASRPQDRQFILSSKKLLLSDSGFYLCAWRSGGNPSTDTQYFGPGTRLTVL.

This clone was counted a few times. The V gene is TRBV29-1, the J gene TRBJ2-1; D perhaps matches TRBD1 (6 bases). CDR1 and CDR2 (germline): SQVTM, ANQGSEA. The CDR3 contains 18 residues. V lost 7 bases and J lost 0, with 25 bases in between. The CDR3 DNA reads as TGCAGCGGAGGAGCAGGGGCCCAACTTTCAAGCTCCTACAATGAGCAGTTCTTC. This codes for CSGGAGAQLSSSYNEQFF.

This clone was found a few times. The chain has TRBV9 and TRBJ1-2; the match to TRBD1 covers 7 bases. Germline V CDR1 and CDR2: SGDLS, YYNGEE. V lost 0 bases, J lost 4 bases, and 12 bases stayed unmatched. The CDR3 runs 17 residues. The CDR3 loop is CASSVVGGGPPGYGYTF. In DNA form, the CDR3 reads TGTGCCAGCAGCGTAGTAGGGGGCGGGCCTCCAGGCTATGGCTACACCTTC.

V and J are TRBV4-3 and TRBJ1-4, with 7 bases aligning to TRBD1. Per the germline V gene, CDR1 is LGHNA and CDR2 is YSLEER. V lost 5 bases and J lost 8; bases outside the gene matches: 11. CDR3 size: 15 residues. CDR3 sequence (DNA): TGCGCCAGCAGCACCCAACAGGGGAGATCGGAAAAACTGTTTTTT. It specifies CASSTQQGRSEKLFF.

Only a few counts were recorded for this clone. The gene calls are TRBV29-1 and TRBJ2-2; D might be TRBD1 or TRBD2, each matching 6 bases. Trimming pared 8 bases from V and 6 bases from J, leaving 19 bases between. The germline CDR1 and CDR2 sequences are SQVTM and ANQGSEA. The CDR3 contains 14 residues. The CDR3 loop reads CSTRLEGGPGELFF. CDR3 bases: TGCAGCACCCGCCTCGAGGGGGGCCCCGGGGAGCTGTTTTTT.

The chain recombines TRBV5-6 with TRBJ2-5; 7 bases map to TRBD1. The germline gives CDR1 SGHDT, CDR2 YYEEEE. J was trimmed by 0 bases and V by 3 bases; bases with no gene match: 8. The CDR3 is made up of 16 amino acids. CDR3 residues: CASSSDEDRDQETQYF. In DNA, the CDR3 is TGTGCCAGCAGCTCGGATGAAGACAGGGACCAAGAGACCCAGTACTTC.

The V call is TRBV6-5, the J call TRBJ2-1; no definite D call. V dropped 6 bases and J dropped 2 bases, with 11 bases sitting between them. Germline loops: CDR1 MNHEY, CDR2 SVGAGI. The length of the CDR3 is 14 residues. The CDR3 sequence is CASSPSSPYNEQFF. CDR3 DNA: TGTGCCAGCAGCCCCTCTTCACCCTACAATGAGCAGTTCTTC.

The gene calls are TRBV5-6 and TRBJ1-5, with D possibly being TRBD1 (5 bases). Germline V gives CDR1 SGHDT, CDR2 YYEEEE. V was clipped by 3 bases and J by 0 bases, with 10 bases between them. The CDR3 is 15 residues long. Written as DNA, the CDR3 is TGTGCCAGCAGCTACAGGAAAAATAGCAATCAGCCCCAGCATTTT. It is translated as CASSYRKNSNQPQHF. The full variable domain, with the rest looked up from reference TRBV5-6 and TRBJ1-5, is DAGVTQSPTHLIKTRGQQVTLRCSPKSGHDTVSWYQQALGQGPQFIFQYYEEEERQRGNFPDRFSGHQFPNYSSELNVNALLLGDSALYLCASSYRKNSNQPQHFGDGTRLSIL.

This clone was picked up a small number of times. V usage is TRBV10-3 and J usage is TRBJ1-6; 8 nucleotides line up with TRBD1. Germline CDR1 reads ENHRY; CDR2 reads SYGVKD. J gave up 10 bases and V 5 bases, and 7 bases lay outside the gene matches. The CDR3 loop spans 14 amino acids. The CDR3 is CAISSTGEGSPLHF. The CDR3 DNA reads as TGTGCCATCAGTTCGACAGGGGAAGGCTCACCCCTCCACTTT.

The chain combines TRBV13 with TRBJ2-3, with 7 bases matching TRBD1. The CDR3 totals 14 residues. The V gene end was trimmed by 5 bases and the J gene end by 4 bases; junction bases not matched to a gene: 6. Germline V lookup: CDR1 PRHDT, CDR2 FYEKMQ (reference sequence). The CDR3 DNA reads as TGTGCCAGCAGCGTGCTTCAGGGGGCAGATACGCAGTATTTT. Translation gives CASSVLQGADTQYF.

J is TRBJ2-2 and V is TRBV25-1; TRBD2 matches at 11 bases. The CDR3 extends over 16 amino acids. V gave up 6 bases and J gave up 7 bases; unmatched junction bases: 10. Germline lookup yields CDR1 MGHDK and CDR2 SYGVNS. The CDR3 region has the DNA TGTGCCAGCAGGGCCCCGACTAGCGGGGTTGGCGGGGAGCTGTTTTTT. This translates into CASRAPTSGVGGELFF.

This chain uses TRBV11-2 with TRBJ2-7; tentatively, D is TRBD1 or TRBD2 (5 bases each). The germline V gene encodes CDR1 SGHAT and CDR2 FQNNGV. Trimming removed 6 bases at V and 5 bases at J, with 14 bases between. The CDR3 spans 13 residues. CDR3 residues: CASSPPWDHEQYF. CDR3 DNA: TGTGCCAGCAGTCCCCCTTGGGACCACGAGCAGTACTTC.

Only one count was recorded for this clone. The V call is TRBV10-2, the J call TRBJ2-1, with D possibly TRBD2 on 5 matching bases. The CDR3 has 13 amino acids. V was trimmed by 7 bases and J by 5 bases, leaving 12 bases between them. Germline V gives CDR1 WSHSY, CDR2 SAAADI. As DNA, the CDR3 is TGCGCCAGCACAGAGGGCTCACACAATGAGCAGTTCTTC. Residues: CASTEGSHNEQFF.

CDR3 sequence (DNA): TGTGCCAGCAGTGAGGGGGGACGGTCCTACGAGCAGTACTTC. It is translated as CASSEGGRSYEQYF. The chain employs TRBV2 and TRBJ2-7; tentative D call: TRBD2 (6 bases). Deletions cut 3 bases from V and 1 base from J, with 10 bases between. The CDR3 contains 14 residues. Germline loops: CDR1 SNHLY, CDR2 FYNNEI. Full variable domain (outside the CDR3, taken from reference TRBV2 and TRBJ2-7): EPEVTQTPSHQVTQMGQEVILRCVPISNHLYFYWYRQILGQKVEFLVSFYNNEISEKSEIFDDQFSVERPDGSNFTLKIRSTKLEDSAMYFCASSEGGRSYEQYFGPGTRLTVT.

The V call is TRBV5-4, the J call TRBJ2-5; TRBD2 matches at 7 bases. Germline CDR1 and CDR2: SGHNT and YYREEE (reference sequence). V lost 6 bases to trimming and J lost 4 bases; unmatched junction nucleotides: 15. There are 16 residues in the CDR3. CDR3 in amino acids: CASNRRSLAVGETQYF. CDR3 sequence (DNA): TGTGCCAGCAACAGGCGGTCTCTAGCGGTTGGAGAGACCCAGTACTTC.